These T cell receptor beta chains were read from a single sample in a study of CD8 T cells in ankylosing spondylitis. TCRdb independently ran MiXCR on the 5' RACE reads; one entry per CDR3 protein. The repertoire includes 250,000 to 300,000 distinct CDR3 sequences, around 20% of them detected once, and around 7.8% sits in the top ten. Sequencing was carried out using blood, either unsorted or a sorted T cell fraction (not recorded which). The origin of the receptors is a male donor with ankylosing spondylitis or in good health (not recorded which). Each CDR3 is given with its conserved first and last residue. The D gene is left open where the match is weak. Part of the rows lack a size; the others show once, few, many or a class for expanded clones.

clone_size,d_call,j_call,v_call,cdr3_length,cdr3_nt,cdr3_aa
.,.,TRBJ2-3,TRBV27,15,TGTGCCAGCAGCCGGGGATGGCAGAACACAGATACGCAGTATTTT,CASSRGWQNTDTQYF
many,TRBD1,TRBJ2-1,TRBV20-1,15,TGCAGTGCTAGCCTCCTTGGGACAGTCAACAATGAGCAGTTCTTC,CSASLLGTVNNEQFF
.,TRBD1,TRBJ2-1,TRBV10-2,15,TGCGCCAGCTGGGAGACAGGGGGCTCCTACAATGAGCAGTTCTTC,CASWETGGSYNEQFF
.,.,TRBJ2-5,TRBV11-2,13,TGTGCCAGCAGCTTCGGGTATGAAGGGACCCAGTACTTC,CASSFGYEGTQYF
few,TRBD2,TRBJ2-3,TRBV20-1,16,TGCAGTGCTAGAGGCGGGACTAGCGGGGGGGCAGATACGCAGTATTTT,CSARGGTSGGADTQYF
.,TRBD1,TRBJ2-5,TRBV12-3/TRBV12-4,14,TGTGCCAGCAGTGCACAGGGGGCAGGGGAGACCCAGTACTTC,CASSAQGAGETQYF
.,TRBD1,TRBJ2-2,TRBV28,15,TGTGCCAGCAGTTTACATAAACAGGGGATCGGGGAGCTGTTTTTT,CASSLHKQGIGELFF
few,.,TRBJ1-5,TRBV20-1,15,TGCAGTGCTAATTCCGGGACGGACAGCAATCAGCCCCAGCATTTT,CSANSGTDSNQPQHF
many,.,TRBJ2-3,TRBV18,13,TGTGCCAGCTCACCTACGGACAGTAATACGCAGTATTTT,CASSPTDSNTQYF
.,TRBD1,TRBJ2-3,TRBV20-1,18,TGCAGTGCTAGAGACTTAAGGACAGGGGCTATGGGGGCGGATACGCAGTATTTT,CSARDLRTGAMGADTQYF
few,.,TRBJ2-2,TRBV29-1,14,TGCAGCTCTCCGGTTTTCGCGAACGCCGGGGAGCTGTTTTTT,CSSPVFANAGELFF